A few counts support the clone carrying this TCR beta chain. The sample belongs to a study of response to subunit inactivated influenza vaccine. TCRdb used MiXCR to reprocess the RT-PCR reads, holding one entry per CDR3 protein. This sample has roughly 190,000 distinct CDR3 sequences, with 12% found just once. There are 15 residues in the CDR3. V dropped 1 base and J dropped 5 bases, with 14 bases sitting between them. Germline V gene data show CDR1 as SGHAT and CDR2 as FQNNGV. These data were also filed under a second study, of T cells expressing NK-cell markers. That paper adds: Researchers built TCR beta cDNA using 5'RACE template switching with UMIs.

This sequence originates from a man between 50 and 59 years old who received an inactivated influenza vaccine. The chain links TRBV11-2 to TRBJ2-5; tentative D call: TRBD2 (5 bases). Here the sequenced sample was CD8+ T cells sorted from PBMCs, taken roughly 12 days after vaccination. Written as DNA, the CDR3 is TGTGCCAGCAGCTTAGGCGGCAGACTAAGGGAGACCCAGTACTTC. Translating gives CASSLGGRLRETQYF.